This T cell receptor (beta chain) was recorded in a study of beta chain features in type 1 diabetes. For the study at large: Sorted cell examination encompassed approximately 98,000,000 cells across all samples.

Germline V lookup: CDR1 SEHNR, CDR2 FQNEAQ (reference sequence). V gave up 7 bases and J gave up 5 bases, with 17 bases separating them. The CDR3 is 14 amino acids. Reverse transcription of all isolated RNA meant that expressed TCRB transcripts were sequenced. Sequencing used immunoSEQ multiplex PCR; TCRdb keeps in-frame clones, though not all of them. The table shows around 58,000 clones, with around three fifths occurring only once. The genes are TRBV7-9 and TRBJ1-1, with TRBD1 as a possible D gene (5 bases). This sequence was found in a woman under 30 in good health. Sequencing was carried out using Tregs from blood. This CDR3 is CASIQNWGGTEAFF. The CDR3 nucleotides read TGTGCCAGCATTCAAAATTGGGGGGGGACTGAAGCTTTCTTT.